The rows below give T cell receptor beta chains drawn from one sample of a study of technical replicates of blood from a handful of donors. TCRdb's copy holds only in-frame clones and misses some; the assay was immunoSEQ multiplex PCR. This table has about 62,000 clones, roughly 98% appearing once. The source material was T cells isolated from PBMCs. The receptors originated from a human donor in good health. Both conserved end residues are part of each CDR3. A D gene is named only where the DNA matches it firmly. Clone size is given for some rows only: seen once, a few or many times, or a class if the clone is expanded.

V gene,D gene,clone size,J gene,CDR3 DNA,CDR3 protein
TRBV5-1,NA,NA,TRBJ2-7,TGCGCCAGCAGCTTCGACAGCTCCTACGAGCAGTACTTC,CASSFDSSYEQYF
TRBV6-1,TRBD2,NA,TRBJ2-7,TGTGCCAGCAGGTTGGGGGGAGGGCCCTACGAGCAGTACTTC,CASRLGGGPYEQYF
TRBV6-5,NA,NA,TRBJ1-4,TGTGCCAGCAGTTACCGTGGGGGGGAAAAACTGTTTTTT,CASSYRGGEKLFF
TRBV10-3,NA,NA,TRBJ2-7,TGTGCCATCAGCGACAGATCCTACGAGCAGTACTTC,CAISDRSYEQYF
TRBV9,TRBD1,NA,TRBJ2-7,TGTGCCAGCAGCCCCGGGACAGGGCCTGGGGAGCAGTACTTC,CASSPGTGPGEQYF
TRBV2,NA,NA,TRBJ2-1,TGTGCCGGAATCCCCCGCGAGGGTTCGGGCAATGAGCAGTTCTTC,CAGIPREGSGNEQFF
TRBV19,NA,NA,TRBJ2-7,TGTGCCAGTAGTGGCAGCGGACTCTACGAGCAGTACTTC,CASSGSGLYEQYF
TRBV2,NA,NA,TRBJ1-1,TGTGCCAGCAGTGTGGGTGGGAGCACTGAAGCTTTCTTT,CASSVGGSTEAFF
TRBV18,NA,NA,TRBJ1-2,TGTGCCAGCTCACCAGGGACAACGAGGTATTATGGCTACACCTTC,CASSPGTTRYYGYTF
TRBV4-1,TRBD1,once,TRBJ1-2,TGCGCCAGCAGCCAAGTCCTCGTCCGTCCGACAGGGAGGCCCTATGGCTACACCTTC,CASSQVLVRPTGRPYGYTF
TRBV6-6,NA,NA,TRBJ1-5,TGTGCCAGCAGGCAGACAGCTAGCAATCAGCCCCAGCATTTT,CASRQTASNQPQHF
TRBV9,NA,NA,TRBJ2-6,TGTGCCAGCAGCGTTACTACCGGGGCCAACGTCCTGACTTTC,CASSVTTGANVLTF
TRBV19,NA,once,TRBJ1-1,TGTGCCAGCGAAAGGACAGTGGCGGCGAACACTGAAGCTTTCTTT,CASERTVAANTEAFF
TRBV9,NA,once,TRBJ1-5,TGTGCCAGCAGCGTCACAGGGAATCAGCCCCAGCATTTT,CASSVTGNQPQHF
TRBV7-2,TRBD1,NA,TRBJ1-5,TGTGCCAGCAGCTGGGACAGGGGGCTCCTAAATCAGCCCCAGCATTTT,CASSWDRGLLNQPQHF
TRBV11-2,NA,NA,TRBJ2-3,TGTGCCAGCAGCTACGAGGTGGTACTGGGTACGCAGTATTTT,CASSYEVVLGTQYF
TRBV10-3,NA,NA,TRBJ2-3,TGTGCCATCAGCGCCGGGGAAGCGGACACAGATACGCAGTATTTT,CAISAGEADTDTQYF